The 6 T cell receptor beta chains listed next were all sequenced from one sample in a study of tumor-infiltrating lymphocytes in primary liver carcinoma. With a constant-region primer, TCR beta cDNA was made from approximately 450 ng of total RNA. Investigators got TCR beta libraries out of three nested multiplex PCR rounds, done with slightly modified ARM-PCR. The first two PCR rounds, roughly 10 cycles each, used TRBV1-TRBV30 forward primers and a C-beta reverse primer. One entry per CDR3 protein results from TCRdb running MiXCR on the multiplex PCR reads. The sample records a few hundred thousand distinct CDR3 sequences, around three fifths being singletons. Both blood RNA, taken from unsorted whole blood, and germline DNA were extracted. Sequenced sample: peripheral blood. These receptors were taken from a woman aged 30 to 39 with primary liver carcinoma and hepatitis B virus infection.

This clonotype is judged medium-sized. In DNA form, the CDR3 reads TGTGCCAGCAGCCACCGCCTGGGATTCTACAATGAGCAGTTCTTC. This gives the protein CASSHRLGFYNEQFF. The rearrangement uses TRBV11-2 and TRBJ2-1; D unclear. The CDR3 runs 15 residues. V was trimmed by 5 bases and J by 3 bases, leaving 14 bases between them. Looked up from germline, CDR1 is SGHAT and CDR2 is FQNNGV.

About this clonotype itself: Sequence at one end of the junction differs from germline and may be a read error. This sequence joins TRBV4-1 and TRBJ2-7, with 11 bases lining up with TRBD1. The CDR3 spans 15 residues. Germline V lookup: CDR1 MGHRA, CDR2 YSYEKL. The CDR3 sequence: CVSSQGGTGGQRQYF. CDR3 DNA sequence: TGCGTCAGCAGCCAAGGCGGGACAGGGGGGCAAAGGCAGTATTTC.

This clonotype was seen ten or more times. The chain couples TRBV12-3 or TRBV12-4 to TRBJ1-5; no definite D call. This CDR3 contains 13 residues. The ends were cut back, 5 bases at V and 5 bases at J, with 10 bases in the middle. In DNA, the CDR3 is TGTGCCAGCAGTCCCAACCGCTATCAGCCCCAGCATTTT. Its translation is CASSPNRYQPQHF.

By frequency in the sample, this clonotype is medium-sized. V and J are TRBV11-2 and TRBJ2-3; D unresolved. The CDR3 extends over 17 amino acids. The V gene lost 1 base and the J gene lost 1 base, with 15 bases spanning the gap. In germline, CDR1 is SGHAT, CDR2 FQNNGV. In nucleotides, the CDR3 is TGTGCCAGCAGCTTAGTAGGGCGCGGAGACCGCACAGATACGCAGTATTTT. Translation gives CASSLVGRGDRTDTQYF.

The table lists this clonotype with a few counts. This chain uses TRBV6-1 with TRBJ1-4, with 8 positions matching TRBD1. The CDR3 has 18 amino acids. J was trimmed by 1 base and V by 4 bases; bases with no gene match: 11. Germline V gene lookup returns CDR1 MNHNS and CDR2 SASEGT. The CDR3 sequence is CASSAPGQVWGTNEKLFF. The CDR3 nucleotides are TGTGCCAGCAGTGCCCCGGGACAGGTGTGGGGAACTAATGAAAAACTGTTTTTT.

The rearrangement links TRBV4-3 to TRBJ2-7, with TRBD2 as a possible D gene (5 bases). The germline CDR1 and CDR2 sequences are LGHNA and YSLEER. The CDR3 spans 13 residues. CDR3 DNA sequence: TGCGATAGCAGCCGGGGAAACGGCTACGAGCAGTACTTC. It is translated as CDSSRGNGYEQYF.